This T cell receptor (beta chain) was profiled in a study of cytotoxic CD8 clonotypes in ibrutinib-treated CLL. Extraction of approximately 2.2 micrograms of genomic DNA from cryopreserved PBMCs supplied material for TCR beta libraries. The V and J ends lost 7 bases and 0 bases respectively, with 21 bases between them. The CDR3 extends over 17 amino acids. Germline values: CDR1 SNHLY, CDR2 FYNNEI. Study-wide points: Public clonotypes showed up rarely, and on treatment they shrank or held steady. Clonality was higher at baseline than in age-matched healthy donors and tracked circulating CD8+ T-cell counts.

Repertoires were generated with immunoSEQ multiplex PCR, while TCRdb's copy carries only in-frame clones and drops some. The sample includes over 130,000 clones, 65% to 85% of them seen just once. As for this clone: Its antigen is as yet unknown.

The sequenced sample was PBMCs, obtained after 36 months of ibrutinib treatment. The receptor comes from a human donor with chronic lymphocytic leukemia. The chain uses TRBV2 and TRBJ1-2, with D possibly being TRBD1 (6 bases). CDR3 protein: CASTPPGQLTANYGYTF. CDR3 DNA: TGTGCCAGCACCCCCCCGGGACAACTAACAGCTAACTATGGCTACACCTTC. The full variable domain, in which reference TRBV2 and TRBJ1-2 provide the parts outside the CDR3, is EPEVTQTPSHQVTQMGQEVILRCVPISNHLYFYWYRQILGQKVEFLVSFYNNEISEKSEIFDDQFSVERPDGSNFTLKIRSTKLEDSAMYFCASTPPGQLTANYGYTFGSGTRLTVV.